This is a list of T cell receptor beta chains from one sample in a study of blood T cell repertoires in COVID-19. The assay was immunoSEQ multiplex PCR, and TCRdb's table has in-frame clones only and misses some. Seen here are roughly 140,000 clones, approximately 81% observed once, and the top ten hold approximately 8%. Material for sequencing was peripheral blood. Receptors were obtained from a human donor in a cohort sampled during active COVID-19. Both conserved end residues are part of each CDR3. A D gene is named only where the DNA matches it firmly. The size entry is marked missing in some rows and otherwise reads once, few, many or a size class.

CDR3 DNA | CDR3 protein | V gene | D gene | clone size | J gene
TGTGCCAGCAGCCAGGGACTAGCGGGAGGGGGGGAAGAGACCCAGTACTTC | CASSQGLAGGGEETQYF | TRBV7-6 | TRBD2 | - | TRBJ2-5
TGTGCCAGCAGTCAGACAGGGATTGGAAACACCATATATTTT | CASSQTGIGNTIYF | TRBV2 | TRBD1 | - | TRBJ1-3
TGTGCCAGCAGCGTAGGGTTCGGCGGGAGGGCCGGGGAGCTGTTTTTT | CASSVGFGGRAGELFF | TRBV9 | TRBD2 | - | TRBJ2-2
TGCGCCAGCGGTTTCACTAATGGTACTGAAGCTTTCTTT | CASGFTNGTEAFF | TRBV5-1 | - | - | TRBJ1-1
TGCGCCAGCAGCTTGGGCAGACTGGAGACCCAGTACTTC | CASSLGRLETQYF | TRBV5-1 | - | - | TRBJ2-5
TGCAGCGTTGGGGACAGCAGCAATCAGCCCCAGCATTTT | CSVGDSSNQPQHF | TRBV29-1 | TRBD1 | - | TRBJ1-5
TGTGCCAGCAGCTCAAAATCTATACAGGGGGGGGACTACGAGCAGTACTTC | CASSSKSIQGGDYEQYF | TRBV13 | - | once | TRBJ2-7
TGTGCCAGCAGTGACCCCAGGGGGCCCGGGGGACTGTTTTTT | CASSDPRGPGGLFF | TRBV6-1 | TRBD1 | - | TRBJ1-4
TGCAGCGTTGAAGCCCTCGGGGGGGGGACTAATGAAAAACTGTTTTTT | CSVEALGGGTNEKLFF | TRBV29-1 | - | - | TRBJ1-4
TGTGCCAGCAGTGATCGGACAGGCGCGGAGACCCAGTACTTC | CASSDRTGAETQYF | TRBV2 | TRBD1 | - | TRBJ2-5
TGTGCCAGTACCCGGGGGACGGCTGAAGCTTTCTTT | CASTRGTAEAFF | TRBV6-5 | - | - | TRBJ1-1
TGTGCCAGCCGAGGCAACCAAGAGACCCAGTACTTC | CASRGNQETQYF | TRBV2 | - | - | TRBJ2-5
TGTGCCAGCAGCTCGACAGGGTGGGCCGAAGCTTTCTTT | CASSSTGWAEAFF | TRBV7-3 | TRBD1 | - | TRBJ1-1
TGTGCCAGCAGCCCCCAGGGGGCCACCTACAATGAGCAGTTCTTC | CASSPQGATYNEQFF | TRBV7-3 | TRBD1 | - | TRBJ2-1
TGTGCCAGCAGGAGGACTAGGTGGGGGGTGGATACGCAGTATTTT | CASRRTRWGVDTQYF | TRBV6-5 | TRBD2 | - | TRBJ2-3
TGTGCCATCAGTGAGTCGACCCAGGGAATCTATGGCTACACCTTC | CAISESTQGIYGYTF | TRBV10-3 | - | - | TRBJ1-2
TGTGCCAGCTCACCAAACCCAGTTTCCTACGAGCAGTACTTC | CASSPNPVSYEQYF | TRBV18 | - | - | TRBJ2-7
TGCGCCAGCAGCCAGAATCAGGGATATGGGGATTCACCCCTCCACTTT | CASSQNQGYGDSPLHF | TRBV4-3 | - | - | TRBJ1-6
TGTGCCAGCAGCCAAGTAGTGGGACAGGTACACGAGCAGTACTTC | CASSQVVGQVHEQYF | TRBV14 | TRBD1 | - | TRBJ2-7
TGTGCCAGCAGTTTAGGTCCTAGCGGGAGGGCCCGGTCCTCCTACGAGCAGTACTTC | CASSLGPSGRARSSYEQYF | TRBV27 | TRBD2 | - | TRBJ2-7
TGTGCCAGCAGGGTGACTGCTGTCTATAATTCACCCCTCCACTTT | CASRVTAVYNSPLHF | TRBV6-5 | - | - | TRBJ1-6
TGTGCCAGTACCAACAAGGACAGGGATGGGATCGAAACCCAGTACTTC | CASTNKDRDGIETQYF | TRBV28 | TRBD1 | - | TRBJ2-5
TGTGCCAGCAGCTCGGGACTAGGTGCCTACAATGAGCAGTTCTTC | CASSSGLGAYNEQFF | TRBV7-9 | TRBD2 | - | TRBJ2-1
TGCAGTGCTACGTACAATGAGCAGTTCTTC | CSATYNEQFF | TRBV20-1 | - | - | TRBJ2-1
TGTGCCAGCAGGAGACAGGGTGGGGAGACCCAGTACTTC | CASRRQGGETQYF | TRBV6-5 | TRBD1 | - | TRBJ2-5
TGTGCCAGCACCCGGGGGGGGTCCTACAATGAGCAGTTCTTC | CASTRGGSYNEQFF | TRBV6-5 | TRBD2 | - | TRBJ2-1
TGTGCCAGCAGTTACTCTCGAGTGGAGTACTTC | CASSYSRVEYF | TRBV6-2/TRBV6-3 | - | - | TRBJ2-7
TGTGCCAGCAGCTTGGGACTAGCGGGATCAGGTAGTGAGCAGTTCTTC | CASSLGLAGSGSEQFF | TRBV7-6 | TRBD2 | few | TRBJ2-1
TGTGCCAGTAGTATCCTGACAGGGGTTAACTATGGCTACACCTTC | CASSILTGVNYGYTF | TRBV19 | TRBD1 | few | TRBJ1-2
TGTGCTAGTGGTTTGGTAGCAGCGGGGATCACCGGGGAGCTGTTTTTT | CASGLVAAGITGELFF | TRBV12-5 | TRBD2 | - | TRBJ2-2
TGTGCCAGCACCCGAGGTCCGGGACAGCTGAACACCGGGGAGCTGTTTTTT | CASTRGPGQLNTGELFF | TRBV9 | TRBD1 | - | TRBJ2-2
TGCGCCAGCAGCTTGGAGGCGGGGTTGTTCTACGAGCAGTACTTC | CASSLEAGLFYEQYF | TRBV5-1 | - | - | TRBJ2-7
TGTGCCAGCTCACCAACGGCTATGGGACTAGCGAATCAAGAGACCCAGTACTTC | CASSPTAMGLANQETQYF | TRBV18 | TRBD2 | - | TRBJ2-5
TGTGCCAGCACGCGGGGAGCCGGGAGGCTAGCGGGAGTTTCCGAGCAGTACTTC | CASTRGAGRLAGVSEQYF | TRBV9 | TRBD2 | - | TRBJ2-7
TGCGCCAGCAGCTCCCCTGGGGCTAGCGGGGGATACAATGAGCAGTTCTTC | CASSSPGASGGYNEQFF | TRBV5-1 | TRBD2 | - | TRBJ2-1
TGTGCCAGTAGTATTGGGCTAGCGGGAGTGATCGCCTACAATGAGCAGTTCTTC | CASSIGLAGVIAYNEQFF | TRBV19 | TRBD2 | once | TRBJ2-1
TGTGCCAGCAGGCTTCGCTCCGGGACTGGGGGGTACGAGCAGTACTTC | CASRLRSGTGGYEQYF | TRBV7-2 | - | - | TRBJ2-7
TGTGCCAGCAGCGTTTCCCCGGGAGGGAGCACAGATACGCAGTATTTT | CASSVSPGGSTDTQYF | TRBV9 | TRBD2 | - | TRBJ2-3
TGTGCCAGCAGTTACCAGGGAATGAACACTGAAGCTTTCTTT | CASSYQGMNTEAFF | TRBV6-2/TRBV6-3 | - | - | TRBJ1-1
TGTGCCAGCAGTTCGTGGGGCAGGACCAACACTGAAGCTTTCTTT | CASSSWGRTNTEAFF | TRBV6-2/TRBV6-3 | - | - | TRBJ1-1
TGTGCCAGCAGTCTGGCCCGCAGGGGCAGGGCACTGCCCTACGAGCAGTACTTC | CASSLARRGRALPYEQYF | TRBV28 | - | - | TRBJ2-7
TGTGCCAGTAGTACCACGGACAGGGGAAGCACTGAAGCTTTCTTT | CASSTTDRGSTEAFF | TRBV19 | TRBD1 | - | TRBJ1-1
TGTGCCAGCAGTTACGACAGGGGGAGGGAGAACACTGAAGCTTTCTTT | CASSYDRGRENTEAFF | TRBV6-2/TRBV6-3 | TRBD1 | - | TRBJ1-1
TGTGCCAGCAGTCGAGATACCGGACAGGGGGTTTTTAATTCACCCCTCCACTTT | CASSRDTGQGVFNSPLHF | TRBV4-2 | TRBD1 | - | TRBJ1-6
TGTGCCAGCAGCTCTAGGAGACAGGGCGCCTACGAGCAGTACTTC | CASSSRRQGAYEQYF | TRBV7-8 | TRBD1 | - | TRBJ2-7
TGCAGCGTTGAAGCCCCGGGGGGGTCCTACGAGCAGTACTTC | CSVEAPGGSYEQYF | TRBV29-1 | TRBD2 | - | TRBJ2-7
TGTGCCTGGCCTGACTCCCCCGTGGGACAGGGCTATGGCTACACCTTC | CAWPDSPVGQGYGYTF | TRBV30 | TRBD1 | - | TRBJ1-2
TGTGCCACCTGGGACTTGGATAGAGACGAGCAGTACTTC | CATWDLDRDEQYF | TRBV28 | - | - | TRBJ2-7
TGTGCCAGCTCACATACGACAGTTACAAACTCTGGGGCCAACGTCCTGACTTTC | CASSHTTVTNSGANVLTF | TRBV18 | - | - | TRBJ2-6
TGTGCCAGCAGCCAATGGCTAGCGGGGGGTTACAATGAGCAGTTCTTC | CASSQWLAGGYNEQFF | TRBV3-1/TRBV3-2 | TRBD2 | once | TRBJ2-1
TGTGCCAGCAGCCCAGGTGGCTCCTACGAGCAGTACTTC | CASSPGGSYEQYF | TRBV5-4 | - | - | TRBJ2-7
TGTGCCACCAGCAGCGACGACAGGGGAAGGTTAGGGTATAATTCACCCCTCCACTTT | CATSSDDRGRLGYNSPLHF | TRBV15 | TRBD1 | - | TRBJ1-6
TGTGCCAGCAAACTGGAGGACAGTCGGAATTCACCCCTCCACTTT | CASKLEDSRNSPLHF | TRBV2 | - | - | TRBJ1-6
TGTGCCAGCAGCTTAGCCCCAGGGGGGATGAACACTGAAGCTTTCTTT | CASSLAPGGMNTEAFF | TRBV7-8 | TRBD1 | once | TRBJ1-1
TGTGCCAGCAGTTTGGGTGGGAGGGTGGAGAATTACTACGAGCAGTACTTC | CASSLGGRVENYYEQYF | TRBV28 | TRBD2 | medium-sized | TRBJ2-7
TGTGCCAGCAGACTCCATCTGTCTAGCGGGGGGGAGACCCAGTACTTC | CASRLHLSSGGETQYF | TRBV7-2 | TRBD2 | - | TRBJ2-5
TGTGCCAGTAGTCCGCGAGCCGGGACTAGCGGGACCAAAAACATTCAGTACTTC | CASSPRAGTSGTKNIQYF | TRBV19 | TRBD2 | - | TRBJ2-4